This is a list of T cell receptor beta chains from one sample in a study of control samples from healthy donors and cancer patients. Assay: immunoSEQ multiplex PCR; the TCRdb copy retains only in-frame clones and omits some. This sample yields some 19,000 clones, of which around 80% are seen a single time; 23% belongs to the top ten. The sample taken for sequencing was PBMCs. The receptors were sampled from a man aged 60 to 75 with colorectal cancer. Both conserved end residues are part of each CDR3. A D gene is named only where the DNA matches it firmly. Rows give clone size only sometimes, using once, few, many, or a class for an expanded clone.

j_call,clone_size,v_call,d_call,cdr3_nt,cdr3_aa
TRBJ2-3,.,TRBV5-1,TRBD2,TGCGCCAGCAGCTTGGGGTTAGCGGGGTCAGATACGCAGTATTTT,CASSLGLAGSDTQYF
TRBJ2-7,.,TRBV7-2,.,TGTGCCAGCAGCCCACAGACAGGACTCCAATCCTACGAGCAGTACTTC,CASSPQTGLQSYEQYF
TRBJ2-7,.,TRBV3-1/TRBV3-2,TRBD2,TGTGCCAGCAGCCAAGGGGCTGGCGGGGGGGCATACGAGCAGTACTTC,CASSQGAGGGAYEQYF
TRBJ1-2,.,TRBV21-1,.,TGTGCCAGCAGCATTCCGGGGCTTTATTTCTATGGCTACACCTTC,CASSIPGLYFYGYTF
TRBJ1-5,.,TRBV18,TRBD1,TGTGCCAGCTCACCGGACAGGGGTGGCAATCAGCCCCAGCATTTT,CASSPDRGGNQPQHF
TRBJ1-5,.,TRBV4-1,TRBD1,TGCGCCAGCAGCCCGGACAGGGATTATAGCAATCAGCCCCAGCATTTT,CASSPDRDYSNQPQHF
TRBJ1-3,.,TRBV9,.,TGTGCCAGCAGCGTGGGCGGACAGACTCTCTCTGGAAACACCATATATTTT,CASSVGGQTLSGNTIYF
TRBJ1-2,.,TRBV5-1,.,TGCGCCAGCAGCTTTAACCAGGAACCTAACTATGGCTACACCTTC,CASSFNQEPNYGYTF
TRBJ2-7,once,TRBV11-3,.,TGTGCCAGCAGCTTAGCAGGGCGCACCTACGAGCAGTACTTC,CASSLAGRTYEQYF
TRBJ1-1,.,TRBV11-3,TRBD1,TGTGCCAGCAGCTTAGGGGGACAGGGGAACACTGAAGCTTTCTTT,CASSLGGQGNTEAFF
TRBJ2-2,.,TRBV29-1,TRBD1,TGCAGCGTTGGGGGGTCCTACAGGGGCGGGGAGCTGTTTTTT,CSVGGSYRGGELFF
TRBJ2-3,.,TRBV6-2/TRBV6-3,.,TGTGCCAGCAGTTACCCTCCCTCCTGGCGGGGTGACACAGATACGCAGTATTTT,CASSYPPSWRGDTDTQYF
TRBJ2-1,.,TRBV9,.,TGTGCCAGCAGCGTAGGCATGAGCTCCTACAATGAGCAGTTCTTC,CASSVGMSSYNEQFF
TRBJ2-5,.,TRBV6-2/TRBV6-3,TRBD2,TGTGCCAGCAGTTACAAAAGCGGGGGGGCCGAGACCCAGTACTTC,CASSYKSGGAETQYF
TRBJ1-1,.,TRBV3-1/TRBV3-2,.,TGTGCCAGCGGAAATGGGGGGGGGTCTGAAGCTTTCTTT,CASGNGGGSEAFF
TRBJ2-7,.,TRBV4-2,.,TGTGCCAGCAGCCAAGATCGGGGCAGCTACGAGCAGTACTTC,CASSQDRGSYEQYF
TRBJ1-2,.,TRBV7-2,.,TGTGCCAGCGCCGGACAGCCTAACTATGGCTACACCTTC,CASAGQPNYGYTF
TRBJ2-5,.,TRBV5-4,TRBD2,TGTGCCAGCAGCACAGGACTAGCGGGGGAACAAGAGACCCAGTACTTC,CASSTGLAGEQETQYF
TRBJ1-2,.,TRBV14,TRBD1,TGTGCCAGCAGCTCCTGGACAGGCGAAGGCTACACCTTC,CASSSWTGEGYTF
TRBJ1-1,.,TRBV7-2,.,TGTGCCAGCAGCTTAACGGCGGCGGGTGCTGAAGCTTTCTTT,CASSLTAAGAEAFF
TRBJ1-5,.,TRBV5-1,TRBD1,TGCGCCAGCAGCTTGACAGGGGGGACCAATCAGCCCCAGCATTTT,CASSLTGGTNQPQHF
TRBJ1-1,.,TRBV6-5,.,TGTGCCAGCGGATTCCTCAGGGTTGAAGCTTTCTTT,CASGFLRVEAFF
TRBJ1-4,.,TRBV18,.,TGTGCCAGCTCACCGGCGGATCGGTCTAATGAAAAACTGTTTTTT,CASSPADRSNEKLFF
TRBJ2-1,few,TRBV7-9,TRBD2,TGTGCCAGCAGCTTTCCGGGACTAGCGGCATACAATGAGCAGTTCTTC,CASSFPGLAAYNEQFF
TRBJ1-2,medium-sized,TRBV30,.,TGTGCCTGGAGCGGAGCAGTAAACTATGGCTACACCTTC,CAWSGAVNYGYTF
TRBJ1-2,.,TRBV6-5,.,TGTGCCAGCACCCCGATAGACTATGGCTACACCTTC,CASTPIDYGYTF
TRBJ1-1,few,TRBV6-5,.,TGTGCCAGCATCGGAAAAACTGAAGCTTTCTTT,CASIGKTEAFF
TRBJ1-3,.,TRBV23-1,TRBD1,TGCGCCAGCAGTCGGCCGGGACAGAGCTCTGGAAACACCATATATTTT,CASSRPGQSSGNTIYF
TRBJ1-2,.,TRBV18,TRBD1,TGTGCCAGCTCGCCCTTGGACAGGGCATATGGCTACACCTTC,CASSPLDRAYGYTF
TRBJ1-2,once,TRBV18,TRBD1,TGTGCCAGCTCACCGTACCCCGAGACAGGGACCGTCGGCTACACCTTC,CASSPYPETGTVGYTF
TRBJ2-7,.,TRBV19,TRBD1,TGTGCCAGTAGTATTCCGGGACAGGGGTTCCACGAGCAGTACTTC,CASSIPGQGFHEQYF
TRBJ1-5,.,TRBV6-5,.,TGTGCCAGCAGTCGGGACACCCATCAGCCCCAGCATTTT,CASSRDTHQPQHF
TRBJ2-7,.,TRBV15,.,TGTGCCACCAGCCCGAGGGGGGGAGACGAGCAGTACTTC,CATSPRGGDEQYF
TRBJ1-6,.,TRBV23-1,.,TGCGCCAGCAGTCACCACCAGACAAGGGCTCGTTCACCCCTCCACTTT,CASSHHQTRARSPLHF
TRBJ1-4,.,TRBV7-8,.,TGTGCCAGCAGCGAGGGATTAAGGGAACTGTTTTTT,CASSEGLRELFF
TRBJ1-1,.,TRBV19,.,TGTGCCAGTAGTATCCGGAACACTGAAGCTTTCTTT,CASSIRNTEAFF
TRBJ1-4,.,TRBV10-3,TRBD1,TGTGCCACCACACAGGGGGCTAATGAAAAACTGTTTTTT,CATTQGANEKLFF
TRBJ2-1,.,TRBV5-1,TRBD1,TGCGCCAGCAGCTTGGCTAGGGGGGACAGGGATGAGCAGTTCTTC,CASSLARGDRDEQFF
TRBJ2-2,.,TRBV5-1,TRBD1,TGCGCCAGCAGCTTGGCACAGGGGGTCTCCGGGGAGCTGTTTTTT,CASSLAQGVSGELFF
TRBJ2-5,.,TRBV10-2,.,TGCGCCAGCAGTGAGAATAAAGAGACCCAGTACTTC,CASSENKETQYF
TRBJ2-1,.,TRBV7-9,.,TGTGCCAGCACCGAAGGGGCGGTCTCCTACAATGAGCAGTTCTTC,CASTEGAVSYNEQFF